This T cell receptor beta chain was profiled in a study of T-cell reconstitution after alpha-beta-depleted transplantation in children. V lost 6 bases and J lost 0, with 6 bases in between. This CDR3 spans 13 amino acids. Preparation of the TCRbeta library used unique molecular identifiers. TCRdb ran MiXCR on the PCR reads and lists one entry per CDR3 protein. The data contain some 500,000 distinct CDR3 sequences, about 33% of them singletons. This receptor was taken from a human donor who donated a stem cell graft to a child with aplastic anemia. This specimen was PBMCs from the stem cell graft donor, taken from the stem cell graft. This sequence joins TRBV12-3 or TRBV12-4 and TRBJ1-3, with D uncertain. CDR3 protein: CASRLLSGNTIYF. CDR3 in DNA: TGTGCCAGCAGACTACTCTCTGGAAACACCATATATTTT.